Listed below are T cell receptor beta chains from one sample, sequenced in a study of T cell repertoires in cytomegalovirus infection. TCRdb passed the reads through MiXCR, listing each CDR3 protein once. The table records approximately 1,000,000 distinct CDR3 sequences, approximately 30% of them present only once. No cognate antigen is known for these TCRs. Sequenced here: cultured CD8+ T cells from PBMCs, sampled from culture after CMV antigen stimulation. All receptors come from a human donor in good health (CMV status not recorded). Some clones in this sample may be carry-over from other donors' samples. CDR3s include the opening cysteine and the closing phenylalanine or tryptophan. Each record gives: D gene, clone size, V gene, J gene, CDR3 protein, CDR3 DNA. A D gene is named only where the DNA matches it firmly. Size is stated for part of the rows, as once, few or many counts, or as a class when the clone is expanded.

TRBD1,few,TRBV5-6,TRBJ1-2,CASSLRQGDVYGYTF,TGTGCCAGCAGCTTAAGGCAGGGGGACGTCTATGGCTACACCTTC
-,-,TRBV7-9,TRBJ1-1,CASSSPPGTEAFF,TGTGCCAGCAGTTCCCCTCCAGGGACTGAAGCTTTCTTT
-,-,TRBV19,TRBJ2-3,CVSSIVLVSTDTQYF,TGTGTCAGTAGTATTGTCCTAGTCAGCACAGATACGCAGTATTTT
-,-,TRBV7-6,TRBJ2-3,CASSLLRAGTDTQYF,TGTGCCAGCAGCTTACTCAGGGCGGGCACAGATACGCAGTATTTT
-,few,TRBV27,TRBJ2-1,CASSLIGGYDNEQFF,TGTGCCAGCAGTTTAATAGGGGGTTATGACAATGAGCAGTTCTTC
-,-,TRBV19,TRBJ1-5,CAVSRRGADQPQHF,TGTGCCGTCTCGCGTCGGGGGGCTGATCAGCCCCAGCATTTT
-,-,TRBV27,TRBJ2-7,CASSWDFSYEQYF,TGTGCCAGCAGTTGGGACTTTTCCTACGAGCAGTACTTC
-,few,TRBV20-1,TRBJ2-2,CSSREAGELFF,TGCAGTTCCAGGGAGGCCGGGGAGCTGTTTTTT
-,-,TRBV6-1,TRBJ2-7,CASTSGTSYEQYF,TGTGCCAGCACCTCGGGGACCTCCTACGAGCAGTACTTC
-,-,TRBV7-1,TRBJ2-1,CASSPTRGFGHEQFF,TGTGCCAGCAGCCCAACGAGGGGGTTCGGGCATGAGCAGTTCTTC
-,-,TRBV27,TRBJ1-2,CANKGLGVYGYTF,TGTGCCAACAAAGGGTTAGGCGTCTATGGCTACACCTTC
-,-,TRBV7-8,TRBJ2-3,CASSPTAGRTQYF,TGTGCCAGCAGCCCGACAGCGGGCAGGACGCAGTATTTT
TRBD1,-,TRBV18,TRBJ2-2,CASSQSAMGQGVGGELFF,TGTGCCAGCTCACAGTCCGCGATGGGACAGGGTGTTGGCGGGGAGCTGTTTTTT
-,-,TRBV28,TRBJ1-5,CASSFRAANQPQHF,TGTGCCAGCAGTTTTCGGGCAGCGAATCAGCCCCAGCATTTT
-,once,TRBV11-1,TRBJ2-3,CASTAFNTDTQYF,TGTGCCAGCACGGCCTTTAACACAGATACGCAGTATTTT
-,-,TRBV6-6,TRBJ1-2,CASRGELYGYTF,TGTGCCAGCAGAGGGGAACTCTATGGCTACACCTTC
TRBD2,-,TRBV6-1,TRBJ2-3,CASSPKVSAGFTDTQYF,TGTGCCAGCAGTCCAAAGGTGTCAGCGGGGTTCACAGATACGCAGTATTTT
-,-,TRBV9,TRBJ2-1,CASSVEGGKNEQFF,TGTGCCAGCAGCGTAGAAGGAGGGAAGAATGAGCAGTTCTTC
-,-,TRBV5-6,TRBJ2-5,CASSHLGQKEETQYF,TGTGCCAGCAGCCACCTCGGGCAGAAAGAAGAGACCCAGTACTTC
TRBD2,-,TRBV25-1,TRBJ2-2,CASSEAPSGVTGELFF,TGTGCCAGCAGTGAAGCCCCAAGCGGGGTTACCGGGGAGCTGTTTTTT
-,many,TRBV11-2,TRBJ2-1,CASSLAGLAGDNEQFF,TGTGCCAGCAGCTTAGCTGGGCTAGCAGGGGACAATGAGCAGTTCTTC
-,once,TRBV2,TRBJ1-3,CASSEAGNSGNTIYF,TGTGCCAGCAGTGAAGCAGGGAACTCTGGAAACACCATATATTTT
-,-,TRBV14,TRBJ1-4,CASSQDRIRRGTNEKLFF,TGTGCCAGCAGCCAAGACAGGATCCGCCGCGGAACTAATGAAAAACTGTTTTTT
-,-,TRBV6-5,TRBJ2-5,CASSGVLQETQYF,TGTGCCAGCAGTGGGGTGCTACAAGAGACCCAGTACTTC
-,-,TRBV10-3,TRBJ1-3,CAISDPQERNTIYF,TGTGCCATCAGTGACCCCCAAGAGAGAAACACCATATATTTT
TRBD2,few,TRBV4-2,TRBJ2-7,CASSPGLAGSSSYEQYF,TGTGCCAGCAGCCCGGGACTAGCGGGATCGAGCTCCTACGAGCAGTACTTC
-,-,TRBV19,TRBJ1-6,CASSRVGFDNSPLHF,TGTGCCAGTAGTAGGGTGGGGTTCGACAATTCACCCCTCCACTTT
TRBD2,-,TRBV4-1,TRBJ2-5,CASSLIHPGGETQYF,TGCGCCAGCAGCCTAATTCACCCGGGGGGAGAGACCCAGTACTTC